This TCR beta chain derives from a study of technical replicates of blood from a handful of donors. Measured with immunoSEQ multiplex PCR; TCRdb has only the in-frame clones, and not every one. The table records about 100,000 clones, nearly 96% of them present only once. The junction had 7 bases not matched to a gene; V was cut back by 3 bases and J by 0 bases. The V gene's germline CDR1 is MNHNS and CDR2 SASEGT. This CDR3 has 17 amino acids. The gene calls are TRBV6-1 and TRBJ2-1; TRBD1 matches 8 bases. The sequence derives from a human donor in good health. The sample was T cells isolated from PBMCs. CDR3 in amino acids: CASSDPRTGHSYNEQFF. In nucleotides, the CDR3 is TGTGCCAGCAGTGACCCCAGGACAGGGCACTCCTACAATGAGCAGTTCTTC.